Below, one T cell receptor (beta chain) is given with its context. These data come from a study of PD-L1 blockade in urothelial cancer. This table comes from immunoSEQ multiplex PCR, and its TCRdb copy is limited to in-frame clones, with some not included. The sample yields approximately 100,000 clones, under 85% seen once. The CDR3 is 9 amino acids. Germline assignment: CDR1 DFQATT and CDR2 SNEGSKA (reference sequence). Sequences were derived from PBMCs, sampled around atezolizumab (anti-PD-L1) treatment. The source of this sequence is a man in his forties or fifties with urothelial cancer. This chain connects TRBV20-1 to TRBJ2-7; D perhaps matches TRBD2 (5 bases). DNA for the CDR3: TGCACGCGGGTCCGTGAGCAGTACTTC. This codes for CTRVREQYF.